These 7 T cell receptor beta chains were all obtained from the same sample, sequenced in a study of cytomegalovirus exposure and HLA in healthy donors. A multiplex PCR was run with 60 Vbeta primers and 13 Jbeta primers. Assay: immunoSEQ multiplex PCR; the TCRdb copy retains only in-frame clones and omits some. This table has fewer than 130,000 clones, around two thirds appearing once. Sequencing was carried out using PBMCs. These receptors were obtained from a man aged 45-65 years in good health and CMV-seropositive.

The chain recombines TRBV5-1 with TRBJ2-5, with TRBD2 matching over 7 bases. The CDR3 has 12 amino acids. V was pared by 4 bases and J by 11 bases, with 8 bases of the junction left unmatched. Germline assignment: CDR1 SGHRS and CDR2 YFSETQ. This chain's CDR3 is CASSTLGGEQYF. In DNA, the CDR3 is TGCGCCAGCAGCACCCTGGGGGGGGAGCAGTACTTC.

This rearrangement joins TRBV15 to TRBJ1-6; possible D gene TRBD1, 5 bases. Germline CDR1 reads LNHNV; CDR2 reads YYDKDF (reference sequence). CDR3 length: 16 residues. Trimming left V 0 bases short and J 6 bases short, with 12 bases between. This CDR3 reads CATSRDFGGANSPLHF. For the CDR3, the DNA is TGTGCCACCAGCAGAGATTTTGGAGGGGCTAATTCACCCCTCCACTTT.

This clone turned up a few times. CDR3 DNA sequence: TGTGCCAGCAGCTTACGGGACAGGGGGTTGTCCACAGATACGCAGTATTTT. Protein: CASSLRDRGLSTDTQYF. The chain combines TRBV11-2 with TRBJ2-3, with TRBD1 identical over 11 bases. The germline CDR1 and CDR2 sequences are SGHAT and FQNNGV. This CDR3 has 17 amino acids. The ends lost 2 bases at V and 2 bases at J; junction bases unmatched: 6. Drawing the rest from reference TRBV11-2 and TRBJ2-3, the complete variable domain is EAGVAQSPRYKIIEKRQSVAFWCNPISGHATLYWYQQILGQGPKLLIQFQNNGVVDDSQLPKDRFSAERLKGVDSTLKIQPAKLEDSAVYLCASSLRDRGLSTDTQYFGPGTRLTVL.

The V and J genes are TRBV4-1 and TRBJ2-1; maybe TRBD2 (8 bases). This CDR3 is built from 15 residues. V lost 7 bases, J lost 3 bases, and 16 bases lay in between. CDR1 is MGHRA and CDR2 is YSYEKL in the germline V gene. This chain's CDR3 is CASKIAGQIYNEQFF. CDR3 sequence (DNA): TGCGCCAGCAAAATAGCGGGACAGATCTACAATGAGCAGTTCTTC.

The chain is built from TRBV10-3 and TRBJ2-1; 9 bases agree with TRBD1. This CDR3 spans 15 amino acids. Germline V CDR1 and CDR2: ENHRY, SYGVKD. Unmatched junction bases numbered 10, after V lost 5 bases and J lost 8 bases. CDR3 sequence reads: CAISRTGVGMDEQFF. The CDR3 nucleotides are TGTGCCATCAGTAGGACAGGGGTTGGGATGGATGAGCAGTTCTTC.

V and J are TRBV2 and TRBJ1-2; no clear D gene. Trimming removed 6 bases at V and 1 base at J, with 12 bases between. The CDR3 sequence is 14 residues long. The germline CDR1 and CDR2 sequences are SNHLY and FYNNEI. The CDR3 DNA sequence: TGTGCCAGCAGGAAAGGCGGAGATAACTATGGCTACACCTTC. Protein: CASRKGGDNYGYTF. The complete variable domain, with remaining parts taken from reference TRBV2 and TRBJ1-2, reads EPEVTQTPSHQVTQMGQEVILRCVPISNHLYFYWYRQILGQKVEFLVSFYNNEISEKSEIFDDQFSVERPDGSNFTLKIRSTKLEDSAMYFCASRKGGDNYGYTFGSGTRLTVV.

The rearrangement uses TRBV6-5 and TRBJ1-2, with D perhaps TRBD1 (5 bases). The CDR3 length is 15 residues. Germline CDR1 MNHEY, CDR2 SVGAGI. Trimming cost V 0 bases and J 8 bases, with 16 bases left between them. Here the CDR3 reads CASSYSGLLQGGYTF. CDR3 DNA: TGTGCCAGCAGTTACTCGGGACTGCTACAAGGCGGCTACACCTTC.